One and the same sample provided the 26 T cell receptor beta chains below, sequenced in a study of T cells in Graves' hyperthyroidism and ophthalmopathy. TCR beta CDR3 regions were amplified from RNA. HTBI primers were the set used in a first-round RT-PCR of the TCR CDR3. In TCRdb, the multiplex PCR reads were re-called with MiXCR into one record per CDR3 protein. The repertoire holds roughly 580,000 distinct CDR3 sequences, approximately 15% seen once, with 4.5% to 6% in the top ten. The sequencing input was blood. The source of these receptors is a woman aged 25-40 years with Graves' hyperthyroidism that later progressed to Graves' ophthalmopathy.

This clonotype was counted many times. The chain combines TRBV19 with TRBJ2-3, with D uncertain. The CDR3 is 14 residues long. V dropped 10 bases and J dropped 0 bases, with 14 bases sitting between them. CDR1 and CDR2 (germline): LNHDA, SQIVND (reference sequence). Here the CDR3 DNA reads TGTGCCAAAACAGACCATACTAGCACAGATACGCAGTATTTT. It yields the protein CAKTDHTSTDTQYF. The full variable domain, in which reference TRBV19 and TRBJ2-3 provide the parts outside the CDR3, is DGGITQSPKYLFRKEGQNVTLSCEQNLNHDAMYWYRQDPGQGLRLIYYSQIVNDFQKGDIAEGYSVSREKKESFPLTVTSAQKNPTAFYLCAKTDHTSTDTQYFGPGTRLTVL.

This clonotype was counted many times. The CDR3, as DNA: TGTGCCAGCAGCCATACAGGGGATGGCTACACCTTC. Protein: CASSHTGDGYTF. The rearrangement uses TRBV14 and TRBJ1-2, with 7 bases aligning to TRBD1. J was trimmed by 6 bases and V by 3 bases; bases with no gene match: 1. Germline V gene sequence: CDR1 SGHDN, CDR2 FVKESK. CDR3 length: 12 amino acids.

This clonotype appeared a few times. This chain uses TRBV20-1 with TRBJ2-7; 7 bases are shared with TRBD1. The CDR3 has 15 amino acids. Germline V gene sequence: CDR1 DFQATT, CDR2 SNEGSKA (reference sequence). The junction had 7 bases not matched to a gene; V was cut back by 0 bases and J by 2 bases. DNA for the CDR3: TGCAGTGCTAGAGAGGGACAGATGCCAGCCTACGAGCAGTACTTC. Amino acid sequence: CSAREGQMPAYEQYF.

This clonotype was seen a few times. The chain is built from TRBV30 and TRBJ2-6, with unresolved D. Germline CDR1 GTSNPN, CDR2 SVGIG (reference sequence). V was shortened by 3 bases and J by 0 bases, with 3 bases between the two germline ends. This CDR3 region has 13 residues. CDR3 sequence reads: CAWSRSGANVLTF. The DNA for the CDR3 is TGTGCCTGGAGCCGCTCTGGGGCCAACGTCCTGACTTTC.

This clonotype was detected once. The chain has TRBV28 and TRBJ2-2; unclear D gene. The V gene lost 3 bases and the J gene lost 5 bases, with 13 bases spanning the gap. This CDR3 has 15 residues. Germline-derived CDR1 and CDR2 are MDHEN and SYDVKM. The CDR3 spells CASSFPERRTGELFF. CDR3 DNA: TGTGCCAGCAGTTTCCCAGAGCGCAGAACCGGGGAGCTGTTTTTT.

This clonotype was counted ten times or more. The gene calls are TRBV6-1 and TRBJ1-1; D gene ambiguous. There are 14 residues in the CDR3. V was cut by 10 bases and J by 1 base, with 16 bases left in between. Germline assignment: CDR1 MNHNS and CDR2 SASEGT. This chain's CDR3 is CATTTGRTNTEAFF. The CDR3 DNA is TGTGCCACTACAACTGGACGGACGAACACTGAAGCTTTCTTT.

At least ten counts were recorded for this clonotype. The CDR3 DNA sequence: TGCGCCAGCAGCTTAAGGGGCGACGGCGATGAGCAGTTCTTC. Translating it yields CASSLRGDGDEQFF. This rearrangement joins TRBV5-1 to TRBJ2-1, with a possible D match to TRBD1 (5 bases). The germline V gene has CDR1 SGHRS and CDR2 YFSETQ. This CDR3 is built from 14 residues. V gave up 2 bases and J gave up 8 bases, with 14 bases separating them.

V usage is TRBV27 and J usage is TRBJ1-3; D uncertain. This CDR3 spans 15 amino acids. From germline, CDR1 is MNHEY and CDR2 SMNVEV (reference sequence). Trimming stripped 2 bases from V and 1 base from J, with 9 bases between. The CDR3 coding sequence is TGTGCCAGCAGTTTAAATCGGGGTTCTGGAAACACCATATATTTT. This encodes CASSLNRGSGNTIYF.

In regard to this clonotype: This may be a read error: a much more frequent sequence differs by one nucleotide. This sequence joins TRBV19 and TRBJ2-5; D might be TRBD2 (6 bases). CDR1 is LNHDA, CDR2 SQIVND, per germline (reference sequence). This CDR3 comprises 14 residues. CDR3 sequence reads: CAGSKGLAEETQYF. The CDR3, as DNA: TGTGCCGGTAGTAAGGGACTCGCCGAGGAGACCCAGTACTTC.

This CDR3 is CSAQLWGTGGTNTEAFF. DNA for the CDR3: TGCAGTGCCCAACTATGGGGGACAGGGGGAACGAACACTGAAGCTTTCTTT. The gene calls are TRBV20-1 and TRBJ1-1; the match to TRBD1 covers 11 bases. CDR3 length: 17 amino acids. V dropped 6 bases and J dropped 1; count of bases not matched to a gene: 13. Per germline, CDR1 DFQATT and CDR2 SNEGSKA (reference sequence).

This clonotype was seen many times. V gene TRBV10-3 combines with J gene TRBJ1-2, with D perhaps TRBD1 (5 bases). Trimming removed 2 bases at V and 4 bases at J, with 14 bases between. The CDR3 sequence is 15 residues long. Germline-derived CDR1 and CDR2 are ENHRY and SYGVKD. CDR3 sequence (DNA): TGTGCCATCAGTGAGCCGGGACGGAACCTCTATGGCTACACCTTC. Encoded protein: CAISEPGRNLYGYTF.

In this sample, this clonotype turned up many times. The chain joins TRBV29-1 to TRBJ2-2; D might be TRBD2 (6 bases). Trimming cost V 0 bases and J 7 bases, with 9 bases left between them. The CDR3 is 13 amino acids. The V gene's germline CDR1 is SQVTM and CDR2 ANQGSEA. CDR3 loop: CSVEDLGGGELFF. CDR3 nucleotides: TGCAGCGTTGAAGATCTCGGGGGCGGGGAGCTGTTTTTT.

This clonotype was found many times. The chain combines TRBV24-1 with TRBJ2-1; D possibly corresponds to TRBD1 (5 bases). V lost 3 bases and J lost 0, with 14 bases in between. In germline, CDR1 is KGHDR, CDR2 SFDVKD. This CDR3 comprises 17 residues. The CDR3 region is CATSDMTDSSSYNEQFF. CDR3 DNA: TGTGCCACCAGTGATATGACAGACTCGAGCTCCTACAATGAGCAGTTCTTC.

This clonotype was observed at least ten times. The V gene is TRBV4-3, the J gene TRBJ2-3; 7 positions match TRBD2. With V trimmed by 0 bases and J by 4 bases, 4 bases remained unmatched. The CDR3 spans 15 residues. CDR1 and CDR2 from the germline V gene are LGHNA and YSLEER. CDR3 coding DNA: TGCGCCAGCAGCCAAGATAGTCGGGGGGCAGATACGCAGTATTTT. Its protein is CASSQDSRGADTQYF.

This clonotype appeared many times. The rearrangement links TRBV18 to TRBJ1-2; D uncertain. Germline V CDR1 and CDR2: KGHSH, LQKENI. The CDR3 spans 15 residues. V was cut by 0 bases and J by 2 bases, with 10 bases left in between. DNA of the CDR3: TGTGCCAGCTCACCACCGAACGGATTGAACTATGGCTACACCTTC. This sequence encodes CASSPPNGLNYGYTF.

For this clonotype: One junction end disagrees with the germline gene, perhaps due to a read error. The CDR3 protein is CASSLAGTPNTEAFF. The CDR3 nucleotides are TGTGCCAGCAGCTTGGCCGGGACACCGAACACTGAAGCTTTCTTT. The chain links TRBV5-1 to TRBJ1-1; tentatively, D is TRBD1 (6 bases). Germline CDR1 and CDR2: SGHRS and YFSETQ. The CDR3 is made up of 15 amino acids.

In DNA form, the CDR3 reads TGTGCCAGCAGTCCGCATATCCCCAGGGGAACTGAAGCTTTCTTT. Protein sequence: CASSPHIPRGTEAFF. The V gene is TRBV28, the J gene TRBJ1-1; D perhaps matches TRBD1 (6 bases). Germline CDR1 is MDHEN and CDR2 is SYDVKM. Deletions cut 5 bases from V and 5 bases from J, with 18 bases between. CDR3 size: 15 residues.

This clonotype was seen a few times. V and J are TRBV20-1 and TRBJ2-5; the D call may be TRBD1 or TRBD2 (5 bases each). Trimming pared 0 bases from V and 5 bases from J, leaving 13 bases between. The CDR3 extends over 14 amino acids. From germline, CDR1 is DFQATT and CDR2 SNEGSKA (reference sequence). The CDR3 region has the DNA TGCAGTGCTAGAGACGGGGACGGTGGGGAGACCCAGTACTTC. Translating gives CSARDGDGGETQYF.

This clonotype was seen many times. CDR3 bases: TGCGCCAGCAGCCAATCCTTACAGGGAGTATCACCCCTCCACTTT. This gives the protein CASSQSLQGVSPLHF. The rearrangement links TRBV4-3 to TRBJ1-6; D may be TRBD1 (6 bases). Germline V gene data show CDR1 as LGHNA and CDR2 as YSLEER. V lost 2 bases to trimming and J lost 10 bases, with 15 bases between them. The CDR3 has 15 residues.

This clonotype occurred many times. The CDR3 protein is CATSSSGSSYNEQFF. CDR3 coding DNA: TGTGCCACCAGCAGTAGCGGGAGCTCCTACAATGAGCAGTTCTTC. This rearrangement joins TRBV15 to TRBJ2-1; 9 nucleotides agree with TRBD2. Trimming removed 3 bases from V and 0 bases from J; junction bases left unmatched: 0. There are 15 residues in the CDR3. Germline V CDR1 and CDR2: LNHNV, YYDKDF (reference sequence).

Written as DNA, the CDR3 is TGCAGTGCCGTAGCGGGCAAAAACATTCAGTACTTC. Its translation is CSAVAGKNIQYF. The chain employs TRBV20-1 and TRBJ2-4; 7 nucleotides agree with TRBD2. This CDR3 region has 12 residues. V was clipped by 6 bases and J by 3 bases; unmatched bases: 2. CDR1 is DFQATT and CDR2 is SNEGSKA in the germline V gene (reference sequence).

This clonotype appeared once. V usage is TRBV18 and J usage is TRBJ2-2, with 11 bases matching TRBD2. Trimming cost V 2 bases and J 7 bases; bases outside gene matches: 0. This CDR3 has 14 residues. In germline, CDR1 is KGHSH, CDR2 LQKENI. CDR3 sequence reads: CASSPGTSGGELFF. The CDR3 DNA is TGTGCCAGCTCACCAGGGACTAGCGGCGGGGAGCTGTTTTTT.

J is TRBJ2-1 and V is TRBV3-2. TRBV3-2 is tagged as a pseudogene. There are 13 residues in the CDR3. The CDR3 sequence is CASSSQIPNEQFF. The DNA for the CDR3 is TGTGCCAGCAGCTCCCAGATCCCCAATGAGCAGTTCTTC.

A few counts support this clonotype. The chain has TRBV19 and TRBJ1-5, with D tentatively TRBD1 (6 bases). Germline values: CDR1 LNHDA, CDR2 SQIVND (reference sequence). The CDR3 has 15 residues. V lost 6 bases to trimming and J lost 4 bases, with 16 bases between them. CDR3 region: CASSPTRGPNQPQHF. CDR3 nucleotides: TGTGCCAGTAGCCCTACCCGGGGGCCGAATCAGCCCCAGCATTTT.

This clonotype occurred a few times. This chain joins TRBV7-4 and TRBJ1-5; the D gene is possibly TRBD1 (5 bases). Germline CDR1 is SGHVT and CDR2 is SQSDAQ. This CDR3 contains 16 residues. Trimming cost V 2 bases and J 0 bases, with 11 bases left between them. The CDR3 DNA is TGTGCCAGCAGCTTAAGGTTGGGACCTAGCAATCAGCCCCAGCATTTT. Its protein product is CASSLRLGPSNQPQHF.

The genes are TRBV27 and TRBJ2-6; possible D gene TRBD1, 5 bases. Trimming left V 2 bases short and J 0 bases short, with 11 bases between. CDR1 and CDR2 from the germline V gene are MNHEY and SMNVEV (reference sequence). The CDR3 is 17 residues long. The CDR3 sequence is CASSLGAYRSGANVLTF. CDR3 sequence (DNA): TGTGCCAGCAGTTTAGGGGCCTACCGCTCTGGGGCCAACGTCCTGACTTTC.